Included here is one TCR beta chain sequence, with context. Its antigen is unknown. Base qualities are missing; no much larger clone stands one base away. This sample is drawn from a study of shared clonotypes between healthy human individuals (TCRdb year 2020). As for the study more broadly: The cohort comprised two women and a few men aged 18 to 49 years. The study deeply sequenced blood TCR repertoires of five healthy adults to estimate repertoire size and the extent of clonotype sharing between individuals. Per donor, leukapheresis produced somewhere between about 0.9 and 9.5 billion PBMCs. To increase sequencing depth and limit assay-specific biases, TCR repertoire library preparation and sequencing were carried out by different laboratories using diverse techniques. Points the paper makes about the study in general: Pairwise subsampling led to the expectation that sequencing depth would affect the degree of clonotype sharing among donors. Sampling was restricted to blood, and TCR repertoires in tissues likely differ from the TCR repertoires found in blood. Because the study included only a small number of donors, the genetic and exposure-history diversity represented was limited.

Using the deep immunoSEQ assay, multiplex PCR amplified TCR CDR3 regions from genomic DNA. Extracted genomic DNA from each cell subset was distributed evenly across all wells of several immunoSEQ 96-well plates, and each plate was treated as a replicate. For unsorted PBMC, 250 to 300 ng of genomic DNA, equivalent to approximately 30,000 T cell genomes, went into each replicate PCR. Genomic DNA from unsorted PBMC was sequenced over ten immunoSEQ deep assay plates. Purified libraries were quantified with a Qubit 3.0 fluorometer, sized on a Bioanalyzer 2100, and re-quantified with the KAPA Library Quantification kit. A separate single-read 150-cycle Illumina NextSeq 550 flow cell was used to sequence each immunoSEQ 96-well plate. Regarding the original processing steps: The immunoSEQ output contained only junctional sequences without quality scores, so filtering could not match that applied to full-length reads. Sequences were annotated with PyIR, a Python wrapper for IgBLAST v1.9, using IMGT germline references to assign V/J genes and CDR3. Reads were removed for weak V/J assignments (E-value above 1e-6), missing CDR3, stop codons, out-of-frame junctions, or ambiguous translated residues. V3J clonotypes were defined as sequences sharing the same inferred V gene, J gene, and CDR3 amino acid sequence. Percentage overlap between repertoires was calculated by dividing the number of shared unique clonotypes by the size of the smaller repertoire. RTK rarefaction, the Chao1 estimator, and Recon v2.1 estimates of unobserved clonotypes were used to assess repertoire richness. TCRdb stores this immuneACCESS table with in-frame sequences only. Part of the clones is absent; in the studies checked, under half of the shortfall reflects unresolved V genes, and no reason is known for the rest. The V and J calls and clone size come from that table; D and trimming were worked out from the DNA. For this sample there are some 530,000 clones; over 70% appear just once. The ten largest account for roughly 13% of the sample.

The germline V gene encodes CDR1 MDHEN and CDR2 SYDVKM. From cysteine to phenylalanine, the CDR3 is 13 amino acids long. Only the CDR3 part of the read is kept: 39 bases, read in frame from the first base. V lost 7 bases and J lost 2 bases, and the count of bases not matched to a germline gene is 2. Healthy HIV-negative adults with no recently reported acute infections or vaccinations were included as donors. Every donor was a Caucasian adult living in Nashville, Tennessee, USA. For unsorted samples, some 100 million PBMCs were counted and genomic DNA was extracted with the QIAamp DNA Blood Mini kit. Blood was obtained by leukapheresis, after which PBMCs were separated by Ficoll-Histopaque density gradient centrifugation and cryopreserved in liquid nitrogen vapor phase.

The chain links TRBV28 with TRBJ1-3; TRBD1 lines up with 7 middle nucleotides. The sequence derives from a woman aged 35 to 49 in good health. Some clones in this sample may be carry-over from other donors' samples. The specimen was PBMCs. The bases read TGTGCCAGCACAGGGGGGGCTGGAAACACCATATATTTT. It encodes CASTGGAGNTIYF. Reference TRBV28 and TRBJ1-3 proteins supply the regions before and after the CDR3; the full variable domain is: DVKVTQSSRYLVKRTGEKVFLECVQDMDHENMFWYRQDPGLGLRLIYFSYDVKMKEKGDIPEGYSVSREKKERFSLILESASTNQTSMYLCASTGGAGNTIYFGEGSWLTVV.